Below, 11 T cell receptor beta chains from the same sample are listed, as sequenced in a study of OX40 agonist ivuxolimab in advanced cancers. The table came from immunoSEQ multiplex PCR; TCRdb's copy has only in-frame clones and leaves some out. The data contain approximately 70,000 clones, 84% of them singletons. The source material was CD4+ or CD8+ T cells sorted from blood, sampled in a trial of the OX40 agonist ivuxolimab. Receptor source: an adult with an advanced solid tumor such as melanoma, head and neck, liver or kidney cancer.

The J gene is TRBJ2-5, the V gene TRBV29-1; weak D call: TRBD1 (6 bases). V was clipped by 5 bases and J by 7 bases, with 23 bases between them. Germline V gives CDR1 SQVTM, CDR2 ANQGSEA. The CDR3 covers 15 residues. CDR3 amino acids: CSVSSRTVIGGTQYF. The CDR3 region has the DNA TGCAGCGTTTCATCCAGGACAGTCATAGGGGGGACCCAGTACTTC.

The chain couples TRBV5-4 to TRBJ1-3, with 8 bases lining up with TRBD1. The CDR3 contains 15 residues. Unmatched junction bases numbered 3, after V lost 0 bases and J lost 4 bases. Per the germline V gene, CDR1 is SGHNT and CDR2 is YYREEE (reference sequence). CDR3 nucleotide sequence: TGTGCCAGCAGCTTGGGCGACAGGGGAGGAAACACCATATATTTT. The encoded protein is CASSLGDRGGNTIYF. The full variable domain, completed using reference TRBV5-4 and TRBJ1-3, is ETGVTQSPTHLIKTRGQQVTLRCSSQSGHNTVSWYQQALGQGPQFIFQYYREEENGRGNFPPRFSGLQFPNYSSELNVNALELDDSALYLCASSLGDRGGNTIYFGEGSWLTVV.

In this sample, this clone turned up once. In nucleotides, the CDR3 is TGCGCCAGCAGCCAAGGAGTGGCAGGGACATATGGCTACACCTTC. Translation gives CASSQGVAGTYGYTF. The V gene is TRBV4-3, the J gene TRBJ1-2; TRBD1 might be the D (6 bases). V lost 1 base and J 5 bases, leaving 14 bases between the germline ends. The germline V gene encodes CDR1 LGHNA and CDR2 YSLEER. The CDR3 sequence is 15 residues long.

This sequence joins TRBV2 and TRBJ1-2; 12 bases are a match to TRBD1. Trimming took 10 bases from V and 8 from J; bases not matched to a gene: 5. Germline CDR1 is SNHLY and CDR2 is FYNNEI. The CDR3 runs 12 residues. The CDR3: CATTGTGGGYTF. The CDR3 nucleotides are TGTGCCACCACGGGGACAGGGGGCGGCTACACCTTC.

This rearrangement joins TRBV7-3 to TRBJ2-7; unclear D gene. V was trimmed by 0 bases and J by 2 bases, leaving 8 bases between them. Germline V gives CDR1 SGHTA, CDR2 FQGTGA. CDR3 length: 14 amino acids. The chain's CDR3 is CASSLTENPYEQYF. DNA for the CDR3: TGTGCCAGCAGCTTAACGGAGAACCCCTACGAGCAGTACTTC.

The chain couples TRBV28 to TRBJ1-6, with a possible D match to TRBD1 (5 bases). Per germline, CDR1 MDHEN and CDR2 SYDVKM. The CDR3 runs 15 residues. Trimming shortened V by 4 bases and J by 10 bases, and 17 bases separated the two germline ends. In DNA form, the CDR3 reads TGTGCCAGCAGTTCCCCGCAGGGCGGAGGATCACCCCTCCACTTT. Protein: CASSSPQGGGSPLHF. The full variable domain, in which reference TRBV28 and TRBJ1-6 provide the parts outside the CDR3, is DVKVTQSSRYLVKRTGEKVFLECVQDMDHENMFWYRQDPGLGLRLIYFSYDVKMKEKGDIPEGYSVSREKKERFSLILESASTNQTSMYLCASSSPQGGGSPLHFGNGTRLTVT.

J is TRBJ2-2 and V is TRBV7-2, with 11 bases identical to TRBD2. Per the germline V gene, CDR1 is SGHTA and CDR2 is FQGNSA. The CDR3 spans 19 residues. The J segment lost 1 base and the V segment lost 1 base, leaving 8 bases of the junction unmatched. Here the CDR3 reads CASSLVTGLAVKNTGELFF. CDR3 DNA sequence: TGTGCCAGCAGCTTAGTCACGGGACTAGCGGTAAAGAACACCGGGGAGCTGTTTTTT. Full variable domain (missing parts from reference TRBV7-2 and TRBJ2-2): GAGVSQSPSNKVTEKGKDVELRCDPISGHTALYWYRQSLGQGLEFLIYFQGNSAPDKSGLPSDRFSAERTGGSVSTLTIQRTQQEDSAVYLCASSLVTGLAVKNTGELFFGEGSRLTVL.

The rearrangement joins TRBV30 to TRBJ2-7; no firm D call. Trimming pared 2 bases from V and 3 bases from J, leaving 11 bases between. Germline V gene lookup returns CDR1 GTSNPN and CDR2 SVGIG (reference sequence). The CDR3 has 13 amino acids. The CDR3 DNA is TGTGCCTGGAGTAATGGCAGAGGCTACGAGCAGTACTTC. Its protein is CAWSNGRGYEQYF.

The CDR3 coding sequence is TGTGCCAGCAGCTTCCTCGGAGCGGGAGGAGATGAGCAGTTCTTC. It encodes CASSFLGAGGDEQFF. The chain combines TRBV11-2 with TRBJ2-1, with 9 bases that match TRBD2. V was pared by 3 bases and J by 8 bases, with 8 bases of the junction left unmatched. The CDR3 extends over 15 amino acids. Germline V lookup: CDR1 SGHAT, CDR2 FQNNGV.

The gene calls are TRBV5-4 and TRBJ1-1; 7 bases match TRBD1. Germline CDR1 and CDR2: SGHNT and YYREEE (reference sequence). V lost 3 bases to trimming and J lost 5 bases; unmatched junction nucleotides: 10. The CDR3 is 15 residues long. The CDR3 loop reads CASSSRNTGATEAFF. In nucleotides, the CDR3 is TGTGCCAGCAGCTCCAGGAATACAGGGGCAACTGAAGCTTTCTTT.

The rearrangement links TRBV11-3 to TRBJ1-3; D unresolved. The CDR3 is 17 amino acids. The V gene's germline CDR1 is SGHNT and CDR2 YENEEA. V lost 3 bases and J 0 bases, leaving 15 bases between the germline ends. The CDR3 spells CASSFLPLASSGNTIYF. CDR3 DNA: TGTGCCAGCAGCTTTCTCCCATTGGCCAGCTCTGGAAACACCATATATTTT.